Below, one TCR beta chain is given with its context. The source of the sample is a study of T cell changes during pregnancy in multiple sclerosis. TCRdb keeps only in-frame clones here, not all; method: immunoSEQ multiplex PCR. The sample carries around 130,000 clones, 90% to 96% recorded once. V was shortened by 7 bases and J by 6 bases, with 24 bases between the two germline ends. The CDR3 length is 15 residues. Germline V gives CDR1 SQVTM, CDR2 ANQGSEA. The sample here was peripheral blood, taken after pregnancy. The chain is built from TRBV29-1 and TRBJ1-1; possible D gene TRBD1, 5 bases. The sequence came from a female donor with multiple sclerosis, enrolled in a pregnancy study. The CDR3 spells CSAPDGGRDLSEAFF. The DNA of the CDR3 is TGCAGCGCGCCCGACGGGGGGAGGGATCTTTCTGAAGCTTTCTTT.